Shown below are 14 T cell receptor beta chains from a single sample sequenced in a study of shared clonotypes between healthy human individuals. TCRdb's table, derived via immunoSEQ multiplex PCR, lists solely in-frame clones and lacks some. The table records 500,000 to 650,000 clones, around 77% of them present only once. The sample taken for sequencing was PBMCs. Receptors originate from a middle-aged woman in good health. Some clones in this sample may be carry-over from other donors' samples.

A remark on this clone: Given a far larger clone just one base away, this is likely a sequencing read error. CDR3 DNA sequence: TGTGCCAACAGCCTATTGGGGGCAGGGGACACCGGGGAGCTGTTTTTT. Translated: CANSLLGAGDTGELFF. The chain uses TRBV11-2 and TRBJ2-2, with D maybe TRBD1 (6 bases). The CDR3 length is 16 residues. CDR1 SGHAT and CDR2 FQNNGV come from the germline V gene. Full variable domain (missing parts from reference TRBV11-2 and TRBJ2-2): EAGVAQSPRYKIIEKRQSVAFWCNPISGHATLYWYQQILGQGPKLLIQFQNNGVVDDSQLPKDRFSAERLKGVDSTLKIQPAKLEDSAVYLCANSLLGAGDTGELFFGEGSRLTVL.

The V gene is TRBV28, the J gene TRBJ2-1, with 9 bases identical to TRBD2. The CDR3 has 17 residues. Germline V CDR1 and CDR2: MDHEN, SYDVKM. V was clipped by 1 base and J by 0 bases; unmatched bases: 4. As DNA, the CDR3 is TGTGCCAGCAGTTTATCCACGACTAGCGGCTCCTACAATGAGCAGTTCTTC. This sequence encodes CASSLSTTSGSYNEQFF.

Of note for this clone: The likely explanation is a read error, given a far larger clone one base away. Other DNA sequences from this sample encode an identical CDR3 as well. J is TRBJ2-6 and V is TRBV28, with a tentative D call TRBD1 (6 bases). The germline V gene encodes CDR1 MDHEN and CDR2 SYDVKM. There are 16 residues in the CDR3. The CDR3 protein is CASSSGQLDGANVLTF. The CDR3 bases are TGTGCAAGCAGTTCCGGACAGTTAGATGGGGCCAACGTCCTGACTTTC.

The V and J genes are TRBV6-1 and TRBJ1-2; unclear D gene. Germline assignment: CDR1 MNHNS and CDR2 SASEGT. Trimming removed 4 bases from V and 0 bases from J, with 12 bases in between. The CDR3 runs to 15 residues. The CDR3 DNA sequence: TGTGCCAGCAGTGGGGTCCCGGAAGCTAACTATGGCTACACCTTC. This sequence encodes CASSGVPEANYGYTF.

This clone has a single count. The gene calls are TRBV5-1 and TRBJ2-5; 8 positions agree with TRBD2. CDR1 and CDR2 from the germline V gene are SGHRS and YFSETQ. CDR3 size: 15 residues. Germline trimming cut 1 base from V and 5 bases from J; bases unmatched to any gene: 7. The CDR3 protein is CASSLLTSGGETQYF. DNA of the CDR3: TGCGCCAGCAGCTTGCTCACTAGCGGAGGGGAGACCCAGTACTTC.

This chain connects TRBV29-1 to TRBJ2-2; 11 bases fit TRBD2. This CDR3 comprises 13 residues. In germline, CDR1 is SQVTM, CDR2 ANQGSEA. J gave up 5 bases and V 4 bases, and 0 bases lay outside the gene matches. The CDR3 loop is CSVGTSGTGELFF. DNA of the CDR3: TGCAGCGTTGGGACTAGCGGGACCGGGGAGCTGTTTTTT.

The V call is TRBV7-9, the J call TRBJ2-1; no reliable D call. The CDR3 is 13 residues long. The germline V and J ends were trimmed by 2 bases and 8 bases, with 10 bases remaining between them. Germline values: CDR1 SEHNR, CDR2 FQNEAQ (reference sequence). CDR3 in amino acids: CASSLNLVYEQFF. DNA for the CDR3: TGTGCCAGCAGCTTAAATCTGGTATATGAGCAGTTCTTC. Supplemented by reference TRBV7-9 and TRBJ2-1, the full variable domain reads DTGVSQNPRHKITKRGQNVTFRCDPISEHNRLYWYRQTLGQGPEFLTYFQNEAQLEKSRLLSDRFSAERPKGSFSTLEIQRTEQGDSAMYLCASSLNLVYEQFFGPGTRLTVL.

V usage is TRBV19 and J usage is TRBJ2-7, with TRBD1 identical over 8 bases. Unmatched junction bases numbered 7, after V lost 5 bases and J lost 1 base. Germline loops: CDR1 LNHDA, CDR2 SQIVND (reference sequence). The CDR3 runs to 15 residues. CDR3 region: CASSRGTGSSYEQYF. DNA for the CDR3: TGTGCCAGTAGTCGGGGGACAGGCAGTTCCTACGAGCAGTACTTC. Based on the CDR3 plus reference TRBV19 and TRBJ2-7, the full variable domain is DGGITQSPKYLFRKEGQNVTLSCEQNLNHDAMYWYRQDPGQGLRLIYYSQIVNDFQKGDIAEGYSVSREKKESFPLTVTSAQKNPTAFYLCASSRGTGSSYEQYFGPGTRLTVT.

V gene TRBV6-1 combines with J gene TRBJ1-2; D is unresolved. The germline V and J ends were trimmed by 2 bases and 7 bases, with 17 bases remaining between them. The CDR3 covers 15 residues. The germline gives CDR1 MNHNS, CDR2 SASEGT. For the CDR3, the DNA is TGTGCCAGCAGTGAAAGCCTGGGTTTGCCCGGTGGCTACACCTTC. Its translation: CASSESLGLPGGYTF.

This chain joins TRBV5-1 and TRBJ1-1; TRBD1 might be the D (6 bases). This CDR3 spans 15 amino acids. Germline V lookup: CDR1 SGHRS, CDR2 YFSETQ. Trimming took 0 bases from V and 4 from J, leaving 13 bases between them. The CDR3 reads CASSLEGVVGTEAFF. In DNA, the CDR3 is TGCGCCAGCAGCTTGGAGGGGGTCGTAGGCACTGAAGCTTTCTTT.

V usage is TRBV28 and J usage is TRBJ2-7; D is unclear. The V end lost 7 bases, the J end lost 3 bases, and 16 bases lay between the germline ends. CDR3 size: 14 residues. Per the germline V gene, CDR1 is MDHEN and CDR2 is SYDVKM. CDR3 protein: CASTRIEPNYEQYF. The CDR3 coding sequence is TGTGCCAGCACCCGAATCGAGCCAAACTACGAGCAGTACTTC.

V usage is TRBV6-6 and J usage is TRBJ2-3, with D maybe TRBD1 (5 bases). The germline V gene encodes CDR1 MNHNY and CDR2 SVGAGI (reference sequence). With 2 bases removed from V and 5 bases from J, the gap between germline ends came to 11 bases. The CDR3 covers 14 residues. The CDR3 bases are TGTGCCAGCAGTTACACAAGCAGGGTAGATACGCAGTATTTT. This translates into CASSYTSRVDTQYF.

The chain employs TRBV7-9 and TRBJ1-1; TRBD1 matches at 7 bases. Germline V gives CDR1 SEHNR, CDR2 FQNEAQ (reference sequence). The CDR3 has 12 residues. V shed 8 bases, J shed 1 base, and the junction held 1 base outside the gene matches. CDR3 amino acids: CASGQANTEAFF. CDR3 sequence (DNA): TGTGCCAGCGGACAGGCGAACACTGAAGCTTTCTTT. Based on the CDR3 plus reference TRBV7-9 and TRBJ1-1, the full variable domain is DTGVSQNPRHKITKRGQNVTFRCDPISEHNRLYWYRQTLGQGPEFLTYFQNEAQLEKSRLLSDRFSAERPKGSFSTLEIQRTEQGDSAMYLCASGQANTEAFFGQGTRLTVV.

This chain links TRBV20-1 with TRBJ2-7; D ambiguous. V was pared by 2 bases and J by 1 base, with 3 bases between. There are 11 residues in the CDR3. CDR1 is DFQATT, CDR2 SNEGSKA, per germline (reference sequence). CDR3 DNA sequence: TGCAGTGCTAGACAATCCTACGAGCAGTACTTC. It encodes CSARQSYEQYF.